This T cell receptor beta chain originates from a study of blood T cell repertoires in COVID-19. Whole-study context: Samples taken during acute and convalescent COVID-19 were collected in the United States, Italy and Spain.

This table comes from immunoSEQ multiplex PCR, and its TCRdb copy is limited to in-frame clones, with some not included. The table includes some 210,000 clones, around 90% detected once. The specimen was PBMCs or T cells enriched from blood (not recorded which). This receptor was obtained from a man between 18 and 35 years old with acute COVID-19.

The CDR3 region has the DNA TGCAGCGTTGATTTGCAGGACTATGGCTACACCTTC. Amino acid sequence: CSVDLQDYGYTF. This sequence joins TRBV29-1 and TRBJ1-2; no clear D gene. The germline V gene encodes CDR1 SQVTM and CDR2 ANQGSEA. Trimming took 3 bases from V and 3 from J, leaving 8 bases between them. The CDR3 is made up of 12 amino acids.